This TCR beta chain was found in a study of T cell responses to AZD1222 COVID-19 vaccine. Study-wide context: Combined were second doses at about 4 or about 12 weeks.

About this clone: Antigen unknown.

Study conclusions and caveats: A mostly white British donor set with more females was recruited, and clonal diversity was possibly underestimated. Repertoires were sampled only after the peak T cell response. Close to half of spike-specific TCRs reportedly recognize unmutated variant regions.

Here immunoSEQ multiplex PCR was the method, and the copy in TCRdb shows in-frame clones only, minus some. Found here are more than 110,000 clones, just under 95% of them singletons; the top ten hold roughly 5%. The CDR3 covers 12 residues. Between the trimmed V and J ends, which lost 5 bases and 8 bases, there was a span of 12 bases. The germline gives CDR1 SGHTA, CDR2 FQGNSA. This TCR came from an adult in good health. The V call is TRBV7-2, the J call TRBJ1-1; D gene uncertain. This specimen was peripheral blood, taken on day 0 of AZD1222 vaccination. The DNA for the CDR3 is TGTGCCAGCAGCCCGTACGGTACCGAAGCTTTCTTT. Residues: CASSPYGTEAFF.